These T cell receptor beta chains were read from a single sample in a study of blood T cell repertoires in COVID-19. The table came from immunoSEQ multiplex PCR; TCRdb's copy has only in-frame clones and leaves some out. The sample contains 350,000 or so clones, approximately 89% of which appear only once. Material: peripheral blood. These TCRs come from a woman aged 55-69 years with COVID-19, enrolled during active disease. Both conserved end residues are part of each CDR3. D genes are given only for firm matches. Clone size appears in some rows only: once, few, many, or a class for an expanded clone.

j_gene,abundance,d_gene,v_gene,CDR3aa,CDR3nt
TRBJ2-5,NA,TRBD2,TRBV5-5,CASSFSGAYQETQYF,TGTGCCAGCAGCTTCAGCGGGGCGTACCAAGAGACCCAGTACTTC
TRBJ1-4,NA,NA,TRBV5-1,CASSPGSGRGNEKLFF,TGCGCCAGCAGCCCCGGATCGGGGAGAGGGAATGAAAAACTGTTTTTT
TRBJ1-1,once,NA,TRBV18,CASSPGGWTEAFF,TGTGCCAGCTCCCCCGGGGGATGGACTGAAGCTTTCTTT
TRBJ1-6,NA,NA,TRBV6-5,CASTRGFAGDSPLHF,TGTGCCAGCACACGGGGGTTCGCGGGGGATTCACCCCTCCACTTT
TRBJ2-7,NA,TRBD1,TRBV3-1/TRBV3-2,CASSRSGTGHEQYF,TGTGCCAGCAGCCGATCCGGGACAGGCCACGAGCAGTACTTC
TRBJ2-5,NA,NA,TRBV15,CATSRALFSGKETQYF,TGTGCCACCAGCAGAGCCCTCTTTAGCGGAAAAGAGACCCAGTACTTC
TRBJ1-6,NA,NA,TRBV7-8,CASSLAGTEEFHQSPLHF,TGTGCCAGCAGCTTAGCAGGGACTGAGGAATTTCACCAGTCACCCCTCCACTTT
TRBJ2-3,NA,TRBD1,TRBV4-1,CASSHSGQGGADTQYF,TGCGCCAGCAGCCACTCTGGACAGGGGGGGGCAGATACGCAGTATTTT
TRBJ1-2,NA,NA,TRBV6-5,CASSSESYGYTF,TGTGCCAGCAGTTCTGAGAGTTACGGCTACACCTTC
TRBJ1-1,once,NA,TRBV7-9,CASSLNQGHTEAFF,TGTGCCAGCAGCTTAAATCAGGGGCACACTGAAGCTTTCTTT
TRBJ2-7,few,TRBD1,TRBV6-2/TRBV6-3,CASSQRQGRYEQYF,TGTGCCAGCAGCCAGAGACAGGGGAGGTACGAGCAGTACTTC
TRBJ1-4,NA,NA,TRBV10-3,CAIKDGSVSNEKLFF,TGTGCCATCAAGGACGGGAGTGTGTCTAATGAAAAACTGTTTTTT
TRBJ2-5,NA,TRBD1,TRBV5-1,CASRRTGQPQETQYF,TGCGCCAGCAGGAGGACAGGGCAACCCCAAGAGACCCAGTACTTC
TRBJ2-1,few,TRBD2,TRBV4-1,CASSQESPGGAPNEQFF,TGCGCCAGCAGCCAAGAAAGTCCGGGGGGGGCTCCCAATGAGCAGTTCTTC
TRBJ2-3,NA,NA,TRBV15,CATSNGVSTDTQYF,TGTGCCACCAGCAACGGGGTTAGCACAGATACGCAGTATTTT
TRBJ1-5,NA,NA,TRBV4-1,CASSQSRGNQPQHF,TGCGCCAGCAGCCAATCCAGGGGCAATCAGCCCCAGCATTTT
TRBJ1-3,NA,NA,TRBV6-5,CASSYSATLSGNTIYF,TGTGCCAGCAGTTACTCGGCGACTTTATCTGGAAACACCATATATTTT
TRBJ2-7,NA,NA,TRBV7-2,CASSSDTSYEQYF,TGTGCCAGCAGCTCGGACACTTCCTACGAGCAGTACTTC
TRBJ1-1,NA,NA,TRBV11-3,CASSLRLNTEAFF,TGTGCCAGCAGCCTCCGGTTGAACACTGAAGCTTTCTTT
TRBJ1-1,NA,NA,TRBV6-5,CASRLQDIWPAFF,TGTGCCAGCAGACTACAGGACATCTGGCCGGCTTTCTTT
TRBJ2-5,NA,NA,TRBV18,CASSPPTLRSTVQETQYF,TGTGCCAGCTCACCACCGACACTCCGCTCGACGGTTCAAGAGACCCAGTACTTC
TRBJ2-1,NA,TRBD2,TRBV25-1,CASSEYGLSGENEQFF,TGTGCCAGCAGTGAATACGGACTAAGCGGGGAAAATGAGCAGTTCTTC
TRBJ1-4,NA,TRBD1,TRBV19,CASRQDRATNEKLFF,TGTGCCAGTAGACAAGACAGGGCAACTAATGAAAAACTGTTTTTT
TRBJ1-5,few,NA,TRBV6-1,CASSEGGLLQPQHF,TGTGCCAGCAGTGAAGGCGGGCTTCTCCAGCCCCAGCATTTT
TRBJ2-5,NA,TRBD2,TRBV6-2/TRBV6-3,CASSIPSGLAGRVSETQYF,TGTGCCAGCAGTATCCCGAGCGGACTAGCGGGGAGGGTTAGTGAGACCCAGTACTTC
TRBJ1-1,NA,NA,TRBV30,CAWTSMGLNTEAFF,TGTGCCTGGACCTCGATGGGCCTTAACACTGAAGCTTTCTTT
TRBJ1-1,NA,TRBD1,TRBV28,CASSWVRGGFGNTEAFF,TGTGCCAGCAGTTGGGTCCGAGGGGGCTTCGGGAACACTGAAGCTTTCTTT
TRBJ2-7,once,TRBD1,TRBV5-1,CASSQDRNFYEQYF,TGCGCCAGCAGCCAGGACAGGAACTTCTACGAGCAGTACTTC
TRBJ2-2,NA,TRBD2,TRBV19,CASSRPTSGVNTGELFF,TGTGCCAGTAGTAGACCGACTAGCGGGGTGAACACCGGGGAGCTGTTTTTT
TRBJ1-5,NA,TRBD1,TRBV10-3,CATQLAGGSNQPQHF,TGTGCCACCCAGTTGGCAGGGGGGAGCAATCAGCCCCAGCATTTT
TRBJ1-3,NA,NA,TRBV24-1,CATQGFSGNTIYF,TGTGCCACCCAGGGGTTCTCTGGAAACACCATATATTTT
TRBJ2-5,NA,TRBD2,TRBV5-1,CASSLVAGGPQETQYF,TGCGCCAGCAGCTTGGTTGCGGGGGGGCCTCAGGAGACCCAGTACTTC
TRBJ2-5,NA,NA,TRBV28,CASSFPGGRGETQYF,TGTGCCAGCAGTTTTCCCGGGGGGCGGGGAGAGACCCAGTACTTC
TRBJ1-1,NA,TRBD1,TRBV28,CASITRGLAFF,TGTGCCAGCATAACCAGGGGGCTCGCTTTCTTT
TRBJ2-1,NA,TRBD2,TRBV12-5,CASGLGPGRGNEQFF,TGTGCTAGTGGTTTGGGCCCAGGGAGGGGAAATGAGCAGTTCTTC
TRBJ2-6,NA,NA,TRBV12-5,CASGPSTGSGANVLTF,TGTGCTAGTGGTCCGTCGACAGGCTCTGGGGCCAACGTCCTGACTTTC
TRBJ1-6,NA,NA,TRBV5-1,CASSWIGGDSPLHF,TGCGCCAGCAGCTGGATAGGGGGGGACTCACCCCTCCACTTT
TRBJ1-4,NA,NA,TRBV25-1,CASSTEEINEKLFF,TGTGCCAGCAGTACTGAGGAGATTAATGAAAAACTGTTTTTT